The next 29 T cell receptor beta chains were all read from a single sample in a study of blood T cell repertoires in COVID-19. Repertoires were generated with immunoSEQ multiplex PCR, while TCRdb's copy carries only in-frame clones and drops some. The data contain about 340,000 clones, roughly 90% of them seen just once; the ten biggest clones take up 18%. The sequencing sample was made of PBMCs or T cells enriched from blood (not recorded which). Every receptor here comes from a woman in her thirties who had recovered from COVID-19.

J is TRBJ1-1 and V is TRBV19, with D tentatively TRBD1 (6 bases). The germline V gene encodes CDR1 LNHDA and CDR2 SQIVND (reference sequence). V was trimmed by 3 bases and J by 4 bases, leaving 12 bases between them. CDR3 length: 14 residues. The CDR3: CASSIRRGSTEAFF. The DNA for the CDR3 is TGTGCCAGTAGTATTCGTAGGGGGAGCACTGAAGCTTTCTTT.

The chain recombines TRBV6-1 with TRBJ1-2; D is unclear. Trimming left V 3 bases short and J 5 bases short, with 13 bases between. Germline values: CDR1 MNHNS, CDR2 SASEGT. The CDR3 loop spans 14 amino acids. The CDR3 loop is CASSDPDIAYGYTF. CDR3 in DNA: TGTGCCAGCAGTGATCCTGACATCGCTTATGGCTACACCTTC.

V and J are TRBV6-1 and TRBJ1-5; D ambiguous. The CDR3 has 13 amino acids. Trimming removed 1 base at V and 7 bases at J, with 8 bases between. The germline V gene encodes CDR1 MNHNS and CDR2 SASEGT. CDR3 DNA sequence: TGTGCCAGCAGTGAAGGGGCGGGACAGCCCCAGCATTTT. Its protein is CASSEGAGQPQHF.

V and J are TRBV5-4 and TRBJ2-1; D may be TRBD2 (7 bases). The CDR3 covers 15 residues. The germline V gene has CDR1 SGHNT and CDR2 YYREEE (reference sequence). Deletions cut 5 bases from V and 4 bases from J, with 16 bases between. CDR3 region: CASSYGGGPYNEQFF. The CDR3 nucleotides read TGTGCCAGCAGTTATGGCGGGGGCCCTTACAATGAGCAGTTCTTC. The full variable domain, completed using reference TRBV5-4 and TRBJ2-1, is ETGVTQSPTHLIKTRGQQVTLRCSSQSGHNTVSWYQQALGQGPQFIFQYYREEENGRGNFPPRFSGLQFPNYSSELNVNALELDDSALYLCASSYGGGPYNEQFFGPGTRLTVL.

V usage is TRBV15 and J usage is TRBJ1-2; D is undetermined. Germline V gene sequence: CDR1 LNHNV, CDR2 YYDKDF (reference sequence). The CDR3 covers 13 residues. V lost 0 bases, J lost 3 bases, and 5 bases lay in between. CDR3 nucleotides: TGTGCCACCAGCAGAGATCTTGACTATGGCTACACCTTC. Encoded protein: CATSRDLDYGYTF.

V gene TRBV19 combines with J gene TRBJ1-6, with D uncertain. This CDR3 has 14 amino acids. Trimming took off 4 bases at V and 6 bases at J, with 10 bases between the two ends. CDR1 is LNHDA and CDR2 is SQIVND in the germline V gene (reference sequence). CDR3 in DNA: TGTGCCAGTAGTAGAACAGACCTTAATTCACCCCTCCACTTT. As protein: CASSRTDLNSPLHF.

The rearrangement joins TRBV7-9 to TRBJ1-2; TRBD1 matches 8 bases. CDR3 length: 14 residues. Germline V gene lookup returns CDR1 SEHNR and CDR2 FQNEAQ (reference sequence). V gave up 5 bases and J gave up 7 bases; unmatched junction bases: 9. CDR3 DNA sequence: TGTGCCAGCAGCATATTAGACAGGGGCGGTGGCTACACCTTC. The encoded protein is CASSILDRGGGYTF.

The CDR3 nucleotides read TGTGCCAGCAGCCAATCAGGCCCGTCTAGCGGGCCAGATACGCAGTATTTT. As protein: CASSQSGPSSGPDTQYF. The chain links TRBV14 to TRBJ2-3; 8 bases fit TRBD2. From germline, CDR1 is SGHDN and CDR2 FVKESK. The CDR3 has 17 amino acids. V dropped 2 bases and J dropped 4; count of bases not matched to a gene: 11.

The chain has TRBV7-9 and TRBJ1-2; maybe TRBD1 (5 bases). With 4 bases removed from V and 5 bases from J, the gap between germline ends came to 20 bases. Germline V gene sequence: CDR1 SEHNR, CDR2 FQNEAQ (reference sequence). The CDR3 covers 16 residues. The DNA of the CDR3 is TGTGCCAGCAGCTCCCATCCCCCCGACAGTCAATATGGCTACACCTTC. Translated: CASSSHPPDSQYGYTF.

The rearrangement links TRBV5-1 to TRBJ2-3; maybe TRBD1 (7 bases). V lost 6 bases to trimming and J lost 5 bases, with 22 bases between them. In germline, CDR1 is SGHRS, CDR2 YFSETQ. The CDR3 loop spans 16 amino acids. The CDR3 reads CASTRSGAGGRDTQYF. CDR3 coding DNA: TGCGCCAGCACTCGGAGTGGAGCAGGGGGGAGAGATACGCAGTATTTT.

The chain recombines TRBV7-2 with TRBJ2-1; D not certain. V lost 2 bases, J lost 1 base, and 9 bases lay in between. This CDR3 has 15 amino acids. Per germline, CDR1 SGHTA and CDR2 FQGNSA. The CDR3 loop reads CASSLRQASYNEQFF. The CDR3 nucleotides are TGTGCCAGCAGCTTAAGGCAGGCATCCTACAATGAGCAGTTCTTC.

This clone was observed once. The rearrangement uses TRBV4-3 and TRBJ1-6; TRBD1 aligns across 7 bases. Trimming at V came to 3 bases and at J to 7 bases, leaving 9 bases not matched to a gene. This CDR3 is built from 16 residues. Germline V gives CDR1 LGHNA, CDR2 YSLEER. This chain's CDR3 is CASSHNPGQWNSPLHF. Written as DNA, the CDR3 is TGCGCCAGCAGCCATAACCCGGGACAGTGGAATTCACCCCTCCACTTT.

This rearrangement joins TRBV27 to TRBJ2-6; the match to TRBD1 covers 7 bases. Per the germline V gene, CDR1 is MNHEY and CDR2 is SMNVEV (reference sequence). The V and J ends lost 5 bases and 2 bases, in that order; junction bases with no gene match: 6. The CDR3 sequence is 16 residues long. CDR3 sequence reads: CASSMNRGTGANVLTF. CDR3 in DNA: TGTGCCAGCAGTATGAACAGGGGAACTGGGGCCAACGTCCTGACTTTC.

The J gene is TRBJ1-6, the V gene TRBV30, with D perhaps matching TRBD1 (6 bases). The CDR3 sequence is 14 residues long. The germline gives CDR1 GTSNPN, CDR2 SVGIG (reference sequence). The V gene lost 2 bases and the J gene lost 9 bases, with 14 bases spanning the gap. In nucleotides, the CDR3 is TGTGCCTGGAGTACACAGGGTAGAGGTTCACCCCTCCACTTT. This translates into CAWSTQGRGSPLHF.

The chain joins TRBV2 to TRBJ1-2; 8 nucleotides agree with TRBD1. This CDR3 region has 16 residues. Germline CDR1 is SNHLY and CDR2 is FYNNEI. V shed 4 bases, J shed 2 bases, and the junction held 9 bases outside the gene matches. In DNA, the CDR3 is TGTGCCAGCAGTGTTCTCGGACAGGGTCAAAACTATGGCTACACCTTC. It is translated as CASSVLGQGQNYGYTF.

Points on this clone: The identical CDR3 is also encoded by other nucleotide sequences in the sample. V gene TRBV5-8 combines with J gene TRBJ2-7; D may be TRBD2 (5 bases). Trimming stripped 2 bases from V and 4 bases from J, with 7 bases between. The germline CDR1 and CDR2 sequences are SGHTS and YDEGEE. This CDR3 has 12 residues. The CDR3 loop reads CASSLGGYEQYF. Here the CDR3 DNA reads TGTGCCAGCAGCTTAGGAGGTTACGAGCAGTACTTC. Complete variable domain (other parts from reference TRBV5-8 and TRBJ2-7): EAGVTQSPTHLIKTRGQQATLRCSPISGHTSVYWYQQALGLGLQFLLWYDEGEERNRGNFPPRFSGRQFPNYSSELNVNALELEDSALYLCASSLGGYEQYFGPGTRLTVT.

This sequence joins TRBV28 and TRBJ2-5, with D perhaps matching TRBD2 (5 bases). Germline-derived CDR1 and CDR2 are MDHEN and SYDVKM. V lost 3 bases to trimming and J lost 2 bases, with 19 bases between them. This CDR3 is built from 17 residues. The CDR3 sequence is CASSFMSRLAEQETQYF. The DNA for the CDR3 is TGTGCCAGCAGTTTTATGTCCCGGCTAGCCGAACAAGAGACCCAGTACTTC.

The chain has TRBV19 and TRBJ1-5; a possible D gene is TRBD1 (5 bases). V was clipped by 3 bases and J by 3 bases, with 9 bases between them. CDR1 is LNHDA, CDR2 SQIVND, per germline (reference sequence). The CDR3 contains 14 residues. The CDR3 DNA follows: TGTGCCAGTAGTATTCCAGGGATCAATCAGCCCCAGCATTTT. This sequence encodes CASSIPGINQPQHF.

V and J are TRBV5-6 and TRBJ2-7; 7 nucleotides align to TRBD2. After removal of 1 base from V and 6 bases from J, the junction contained 13 bases not matched to a gene. From germline, CDR1 is SGHDT and CDR2 YYEEEE. The CDR3 is 16 amino acids. The CDR3 loop is CASSLFVAGEVGEQYF. Written as DNA, the CDR3 is TGTGCCAGCAGCTTGTTTGTTGCGGGAGAGGTCGGCGAGCAGTACTTC.

The sample holds one count of this clone. The chain is built from TRBV24-1 and TRBJ2-5; 9 positions match TRBD1. CDR1 is KGHDR, CDR2 SFDVKD, per germline. V lost 4 bases and J lost 5; bases outside the gene matches: 4. This CDR3 region has 14 residues. The CDR3 coding sequence is TGTGCCACCAGTGACCGTGGACAGGGGGAGACCCAGTACTTC. Its protein product is CATSDRGQGETQYF.

The chain couples TRBV10-3 to TRBJ1-5; D remains ambiguous. Looked up from germline, CDR1 is ENHRY and CDR2 is SYGVKD. The CDR3 has 14 residues. The V gene lost 0 bases and the J gene lost 6 bases, with 9 bases spanning the gap. CDR3 bases: TGTGCCATCAGTGAGTCGTCCGGGTTTCAGCCCCAGCATTTT. This sequence encodes CAISESSGFQPQHF.

This clone has only one observation. The chain joins TRBV5-6 to TRBJ1-5, with D possibly matching TRBD1 (6 bases). V shed 1 base and J shed 0 bases, with 11 bases lying between them. From germline, CDR1 is SGHDT and CDR2 YYEEEE. The CDR3 has 16 amino acids. DNA of the CDR3: TGTGCCAGCAGCTTGACAGGGATATATAGCAATCAGCCCCAGCATTTT. Its protein product is CASSLTGIYSNQPQHF.

In DNA, the CDR3 is TGCGCCAGCAGCTTAGCGGGAGCGTCCTCCGGGGAGCTGTTTTTT. Translation gives CASSLAGASSGELFF. This chain joins TRBV5-1 and TRBJ2-2; 8 bases are a match to TRBD2. Trimming at V came to 2 bases and at J to 6 bases, leaving 6 bases not matched to a gene. The germline V gene has CDR1 SGHRS and CDR2 YFSETQ. The CDR3 length is 15 residues.

The V and J genes are TRBV11-2 and TRBJ2-7; perhaps TRBD1 as D (5 bases). Between the trimmed V and J ends, which lost 9 bases and 2 bases, there was a span of 11 bases. Germline CDR1 SGHAT, CDR2 FQNNGV. The CDR3 contains 12 residues. CDR3 protein: CASRGFTYEQYF. CDR3 DNA sequence: TGTGCCAGTAGGGGTTTTACCTACGAGCAGTACTTC.

This clone appeared a few times. The J gene is TRBJ2-7, the V gene TRBV7-8, with TRBD2 matching over 13 bases. The germline V gene encodes CDR1 SGHVS and CDR2 FQNEAQ. Trimming took 4 bases from V and 0 from J; bases not matched to a gene: 12. There are 19 residues in the CDR3. The CDR3 DNA sequence: TGTGCCAGCAGCTCCCAACGGACTAGCGGGAGCCACAGCTCCTACGAGCAGTACTTC. It encodes CASSSQRTSGSHSSYEQYF.

This rearrangement joins TRBV5-1 to TRBJ2-7, with a weak D call TRBD1 (6 bases). The germline V and J ends were trimmed by 2 bases and 6 bases, with 12 bases remaining between them. Germline lookup yields CDR1 SGHRS and CDR2 YFSETQ. The CDR3 consists of 13 residues. The CDR3 region has the DNA TGCGCCAGCAGCTTAGAACAGGGCTCCGAGCAGTACTTC. Amino acids: CASSLEQGSEQYF.

This clone was seen only once. This rearrangement joins TRBV6-5 to TRBJ1-2; the D is unclear. Trimming left V 7 bases short and J 4 bases short, with 13 bases between. This CDR3 contains 13 residues. The germline V gene encodes CDR1 MNHEY and CDR2 SVGAGI. CDR3 protein: CASTPRLGYGYTF. CDR3 nucleotides: TGTGCCAGCACCCCCAGGCTGGGCTATGGCTACACCTTC.

The V call is TRBV5-5, the J call TRBJ1-6, with 7 bases matching TRBD1. CDR3 length equals 18 residues. The V segment lost 2 bases and the J segment 7 bases; nucleotides outside the gene matches: 15. Germline lookup yields CDR1 SGHKS and CDR2 YYEKEE (reference sequence). The CDR3 sequence: CASSLSPLQGLGNSPLHF. CDR3 nucleotide sequence: TGTGCCAGCAGCTTATCCCCCCTACAGGGGCTAGGAAATTCACCCCTCCACTTT.

The chain carries TRBV28 and TRBJ1-2; 9 bases match TRBD1. V shed 4 bases, J shed 3 bases, and the junction held 6 bases outside the gene matches. Germline V gene lookup returns CDR1 MDHEN and CDR2 SYDVKM. This CDR3 spans 15 amino acids. CDR3 residues: CASSSRTGADYGYTF. The CDR3 nucleotides are TGTGCCAGCAGTTCCCGGACAGGGGCGGACTATGGCTACACCTTC.